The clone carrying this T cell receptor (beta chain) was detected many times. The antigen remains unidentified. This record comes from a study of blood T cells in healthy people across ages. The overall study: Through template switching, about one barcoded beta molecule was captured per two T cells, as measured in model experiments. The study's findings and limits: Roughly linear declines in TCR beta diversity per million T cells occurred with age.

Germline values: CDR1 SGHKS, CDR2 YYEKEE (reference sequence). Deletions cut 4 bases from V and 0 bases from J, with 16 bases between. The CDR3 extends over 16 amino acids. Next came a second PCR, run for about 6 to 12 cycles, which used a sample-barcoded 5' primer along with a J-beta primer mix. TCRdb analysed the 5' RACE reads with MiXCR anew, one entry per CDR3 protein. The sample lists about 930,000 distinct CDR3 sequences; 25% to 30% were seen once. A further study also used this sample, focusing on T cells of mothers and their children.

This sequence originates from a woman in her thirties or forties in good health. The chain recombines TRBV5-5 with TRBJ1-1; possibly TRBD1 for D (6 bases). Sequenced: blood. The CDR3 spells CASSERGGYLNTEAFF. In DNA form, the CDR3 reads TGTGCCAGCAGCGAAAGGGGGGGCTATCTGAACACTGAAGCTTTCTTT.